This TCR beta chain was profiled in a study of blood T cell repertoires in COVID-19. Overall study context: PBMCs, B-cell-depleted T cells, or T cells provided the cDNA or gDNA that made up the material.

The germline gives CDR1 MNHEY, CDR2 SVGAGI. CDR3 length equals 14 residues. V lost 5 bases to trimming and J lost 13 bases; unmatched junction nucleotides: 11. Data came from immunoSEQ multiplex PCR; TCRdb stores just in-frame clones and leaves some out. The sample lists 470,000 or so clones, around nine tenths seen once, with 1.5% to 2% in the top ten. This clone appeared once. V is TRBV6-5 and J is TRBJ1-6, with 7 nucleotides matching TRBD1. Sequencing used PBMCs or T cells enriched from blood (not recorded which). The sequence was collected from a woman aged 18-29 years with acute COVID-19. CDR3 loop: CASSPGQDFFPLHF. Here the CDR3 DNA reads TGTGCCAGCAGTCCCGGACAGGACTTTTTCCCCCTCCACTTT.